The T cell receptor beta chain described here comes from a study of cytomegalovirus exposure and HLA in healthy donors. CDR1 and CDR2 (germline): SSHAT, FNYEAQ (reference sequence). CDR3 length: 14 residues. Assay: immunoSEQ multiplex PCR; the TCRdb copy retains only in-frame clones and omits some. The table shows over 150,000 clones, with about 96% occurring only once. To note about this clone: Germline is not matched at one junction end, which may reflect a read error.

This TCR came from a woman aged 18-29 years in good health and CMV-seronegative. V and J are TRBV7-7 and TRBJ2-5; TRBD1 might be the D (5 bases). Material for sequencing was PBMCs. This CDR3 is CASSLQGSGETQYF. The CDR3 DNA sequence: TGTGCTAGCAGCCTCCAGGGATCCGGTGAGACCCAGTACTTC. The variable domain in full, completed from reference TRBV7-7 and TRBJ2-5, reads GAGVSQSPRYKVTKRGQDVTLRCDPISSHATLYWYQQALGQGPEFLTYFNYEAQPDKSGLPSDRFSAERPEGSISTLTIQRTEQRDSAMYRCASSLQGSGETQYFGPGTRLLVL.